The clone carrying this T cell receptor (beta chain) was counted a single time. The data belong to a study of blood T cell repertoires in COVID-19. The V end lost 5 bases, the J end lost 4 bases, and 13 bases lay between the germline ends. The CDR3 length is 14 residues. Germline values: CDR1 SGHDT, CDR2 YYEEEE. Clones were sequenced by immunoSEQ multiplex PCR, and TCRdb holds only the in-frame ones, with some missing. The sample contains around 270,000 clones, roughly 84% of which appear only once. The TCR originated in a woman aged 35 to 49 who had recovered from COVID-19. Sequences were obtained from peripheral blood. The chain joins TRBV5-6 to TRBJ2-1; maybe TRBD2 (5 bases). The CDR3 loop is CASRDWREYNEQFF. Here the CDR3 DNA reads TGTGCCAGCAGGGACTGGCGAGAGTACAATGAGCAGTTCTTC.